The clone carrying this T cell receptor (beta chain) was observed a few times. Its cognate antigen is unknown. A universal primer site and UMIs were added as TCR cDNA was made by 5'RACE template switching. TCRdb reanalysed the 5' RACE reads using MiXCR and keeps one entry per CDR3 protein. The data show just under 600,000 distinct CDR3 sequences, roughly 12% seen once. V was clipped by 5 bases and J by 5 bases; unmatched bases: 3. The CDR3 covers 13 residues. Germline V gives CDR1 LNHDA, CDR2 SQIVND (reference sequence). This specimen comes from a study of T cells after yellow fever vaccination. Notes on the study in general: Abundant clonotypes from the bulk population could get into FACS-sorted repertoires as contaminants. Most clones from primary vaccination were detected again post-booster (roughly 96% CD4, 88% CD8). A secondary response was less intense yet reached its peak sooner, at day 5 versus 15.

The receptor's source is a man aged 30 to 39 who received the YFV17D yellow fever vaccine. The sequencing used PBMCs, collected on the day of the yellow fever booster vaccination. The J gene is TRBJ2-3, the V gene TRBV19; the match to TRBD2 covers 8 bases. CDR3 in amino acids: CASSFLAGDTQYF. CDR3 DNA: TGTGCCAGTAGTTTCCTAGCGGGAGATACGCAGTATTTT.